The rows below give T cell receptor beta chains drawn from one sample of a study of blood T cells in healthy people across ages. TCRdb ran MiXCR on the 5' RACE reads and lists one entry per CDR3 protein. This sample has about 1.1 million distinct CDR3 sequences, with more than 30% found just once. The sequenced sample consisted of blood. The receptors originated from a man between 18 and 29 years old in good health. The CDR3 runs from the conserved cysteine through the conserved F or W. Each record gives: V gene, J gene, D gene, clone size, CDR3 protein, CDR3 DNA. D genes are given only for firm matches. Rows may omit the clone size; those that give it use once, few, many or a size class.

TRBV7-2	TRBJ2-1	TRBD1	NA	CASSQQGAEQFF	TGTGCCAGCAGCCAACAGGGGGCGGAGCAGTTCTTC
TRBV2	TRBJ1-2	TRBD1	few	CASRSDRGVFRLYGYTF	TGTGCCAGCAGGTCCGACAGGGGTGTCTTCCGTTTGTATGGCTACACCTTC
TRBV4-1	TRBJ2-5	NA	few	CASSQESGNQETQYF	TGCGCCAGCAGCCAGGAAAGCGGCAACCAAGAGACCCAGTACTTC
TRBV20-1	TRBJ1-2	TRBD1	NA	CSASIPGGRYGYTF	TGCAGTGCTAGTATACCAGGGGGTCGGTATGGCTACACCTTC
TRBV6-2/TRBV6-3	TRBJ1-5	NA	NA	CASTPSGKASNQPQHF	TGTGCCAGCACTCCGTCCGGGAAGGCCAGCAATCAGCCCCAGCATTTT
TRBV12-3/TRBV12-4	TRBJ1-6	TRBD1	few	CASSLDRGQAPLHF	TGTGCCAGCAGTTTGGACAGGGGGCAGGCACCCCTCCACTTT
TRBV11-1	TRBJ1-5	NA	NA	CASSLSGGYTFGSGTYSNQPQHF	NA
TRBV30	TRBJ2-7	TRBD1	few	CAWSVQGVVYEQYF	TGTGCCTGGAGTGTACAGGGGGTCGTCTACGAGCAGTACTTC
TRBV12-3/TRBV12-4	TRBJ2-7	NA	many	CASSLAGLGYEQYF	TGTGCCAGCAGTTTAGCTGGGTTAGGCTACGAGCAGTACTTC
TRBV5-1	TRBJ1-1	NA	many	CASSLAGGANTEAFF	TGCGCCAGCAGCTTGGCGGGAGGAGCAAACACTGAAGCTTTCTTT
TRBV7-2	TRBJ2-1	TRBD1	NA	CASSLAWTGDHEQFF	TGTGCCAGTAGCTTAGCGTGGACAGGGGACCATGAGCAGTTCTTC
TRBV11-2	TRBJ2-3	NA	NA	CASMLGGLLPDTQYF	TGTGCCAGCATGCTCGGGGGGCTCCTCCCAGATACGCAGTATTTT
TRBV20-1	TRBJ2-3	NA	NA	CSVRGIRQDTQYF	TGCAGTGTTAGGGGCATCCGGCAAGATACGCAGTATTTT
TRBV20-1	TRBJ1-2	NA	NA	CSPDEAGASNYGYTF	TGCAGTCCTGACGAGGCAGGGGCCTCTAACTACGGCTACACCTTC
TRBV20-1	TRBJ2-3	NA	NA	CSARGGDSADTQYF	TGCAGTGCCAGAGGCGGGGATAGCGCAGATACGCAGTATTTT
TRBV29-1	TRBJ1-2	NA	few	CSDQSTSPEYGYTF	TGCAGCGACCAGTCGACGAGCCCCGAATATGGCTACACCTTC
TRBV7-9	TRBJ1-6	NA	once	CASSLEGGNSYNSPLHF	TGTGCCAGCAGCTTGGAGGGTGGTAACTCCTATAATTCACCCCTCCACTTT
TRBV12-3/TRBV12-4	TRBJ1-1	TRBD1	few	CASSLDRLTEAFF	TGTGCCAGCAGCCTGGACAGGCTCACTGAAGCTTTCTTT
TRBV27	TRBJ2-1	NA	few	CASSLGRHGEQFF	TGTGCCAGCAGTTTAGGGAGACACGGTGAGCAGTTCTTC
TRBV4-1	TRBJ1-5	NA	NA	CASSQDIRGRHNQPQHF	TGCGCCAGCAGCCAAGATATCCGGGGCAGACACAATCAGCCCCAGCATTTT
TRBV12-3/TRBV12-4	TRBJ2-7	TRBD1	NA	CASSFGQAVSTYEQYF	TGTGCCAGCAGTTTCGGACAGGCCGTTTCTACTTACGAGCAGTACTTC
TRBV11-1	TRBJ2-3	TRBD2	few	CASSAWTSGETDTQYF	TGTGCCAGCAGCGCCTGGACTAGCGGGGAAACAGATACGCAGTATTTT
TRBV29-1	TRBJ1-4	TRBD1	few	CSVGETGDEKLFF	TGCAGCGTTGGGGAGACAGGGGATGAAAAACTGTTTTTT
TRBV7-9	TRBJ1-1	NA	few	CASSLDTGKAFF	TGTGCCAGCAGCTTAGATACAGGGAAAGCTTTCTTT
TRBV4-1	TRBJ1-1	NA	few	CASSPQVGVNTEAFF	TGCGCCAGCAGCCCCCAGGTCGGAGTTAACACTGAAGCTTTCTTT
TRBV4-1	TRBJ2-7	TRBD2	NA	CASSQLASGGADEQYF	TGCGCCAGCAGCCAACTGGCTAGCGGGGGGGCTGACGAGCAGTACTTC
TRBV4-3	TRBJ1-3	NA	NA	CASSHEKGSPTNTIYF	TGCGCCAGCAGCCATGAAAAGGGGAGCCCGACAAACACCATATATTTT
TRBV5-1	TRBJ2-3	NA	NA	CASSLDTEADTQYF	TGCGCCAGCAGCTTAGACACCGAAGCAGATACGCAGTATTTT
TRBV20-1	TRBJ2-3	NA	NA	CSAGRDTDTDTQYF	TGCAGTGCTGGCCGGGACACTGACACAGATACGCAGTATTTT
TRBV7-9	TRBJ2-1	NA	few	CASSYRQSSYNEQFF	TGTGCCAGCAGCTACAGACAGAGCTCCTACAATGAGCAGTTCTTC
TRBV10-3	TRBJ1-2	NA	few	CAISESTVYGYTF	TGTGCCATCAGTGAGTCGACCGTCTATGGCTACACCTTC
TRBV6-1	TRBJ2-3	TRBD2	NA	CASSLQRGGVTDTQYF	TGTGCCAGCAGTTTGCAGCGGGGGGGCGTCACAGATACGCAGTATTTT
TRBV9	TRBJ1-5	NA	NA	CASSHDEGQPQHF	TGTGCCAGCAGCCATGATGAGGGTCAGCCCCAGCATTTT
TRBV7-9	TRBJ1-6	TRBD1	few	CASSLDRGLKSPLHF	TGTGCCAGCAGTTTGGACAGGGGTTTGAAATCACCCCTCCACTTT
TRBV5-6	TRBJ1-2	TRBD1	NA	CANSPDRARSGYTF	TGTGCCAACAGCCCCGACAGGGCCAGGAGTGGCTACACCTTC
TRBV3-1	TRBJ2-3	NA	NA	CASSQRQGTDTQYF	TGTGCCAGCAGCCAACGTCAGGGAACAGATACGCAGTATTTT
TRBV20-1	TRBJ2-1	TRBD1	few	CSAPRDRGYNEQFF	TGCAGTGCTCCCCGGGACAGGGGTTACAATGAGCAGTTCTTC
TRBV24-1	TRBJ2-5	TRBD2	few	CATSDIKRDEQYF	TGTGCCACCAGTGATATAAAGCGGGATGAGCAGTACTTC
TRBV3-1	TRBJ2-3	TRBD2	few	CASSQGSGLGTDTQYF	TGTGCCAGCAGCCAAGGGAGTGGACTAGGGACAGATACGCAGTATTTT
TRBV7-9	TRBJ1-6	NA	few	CASSFTDSPLHF	TGTGCCAGCAGTTTTACCGATTCACCCCTCCACTTT